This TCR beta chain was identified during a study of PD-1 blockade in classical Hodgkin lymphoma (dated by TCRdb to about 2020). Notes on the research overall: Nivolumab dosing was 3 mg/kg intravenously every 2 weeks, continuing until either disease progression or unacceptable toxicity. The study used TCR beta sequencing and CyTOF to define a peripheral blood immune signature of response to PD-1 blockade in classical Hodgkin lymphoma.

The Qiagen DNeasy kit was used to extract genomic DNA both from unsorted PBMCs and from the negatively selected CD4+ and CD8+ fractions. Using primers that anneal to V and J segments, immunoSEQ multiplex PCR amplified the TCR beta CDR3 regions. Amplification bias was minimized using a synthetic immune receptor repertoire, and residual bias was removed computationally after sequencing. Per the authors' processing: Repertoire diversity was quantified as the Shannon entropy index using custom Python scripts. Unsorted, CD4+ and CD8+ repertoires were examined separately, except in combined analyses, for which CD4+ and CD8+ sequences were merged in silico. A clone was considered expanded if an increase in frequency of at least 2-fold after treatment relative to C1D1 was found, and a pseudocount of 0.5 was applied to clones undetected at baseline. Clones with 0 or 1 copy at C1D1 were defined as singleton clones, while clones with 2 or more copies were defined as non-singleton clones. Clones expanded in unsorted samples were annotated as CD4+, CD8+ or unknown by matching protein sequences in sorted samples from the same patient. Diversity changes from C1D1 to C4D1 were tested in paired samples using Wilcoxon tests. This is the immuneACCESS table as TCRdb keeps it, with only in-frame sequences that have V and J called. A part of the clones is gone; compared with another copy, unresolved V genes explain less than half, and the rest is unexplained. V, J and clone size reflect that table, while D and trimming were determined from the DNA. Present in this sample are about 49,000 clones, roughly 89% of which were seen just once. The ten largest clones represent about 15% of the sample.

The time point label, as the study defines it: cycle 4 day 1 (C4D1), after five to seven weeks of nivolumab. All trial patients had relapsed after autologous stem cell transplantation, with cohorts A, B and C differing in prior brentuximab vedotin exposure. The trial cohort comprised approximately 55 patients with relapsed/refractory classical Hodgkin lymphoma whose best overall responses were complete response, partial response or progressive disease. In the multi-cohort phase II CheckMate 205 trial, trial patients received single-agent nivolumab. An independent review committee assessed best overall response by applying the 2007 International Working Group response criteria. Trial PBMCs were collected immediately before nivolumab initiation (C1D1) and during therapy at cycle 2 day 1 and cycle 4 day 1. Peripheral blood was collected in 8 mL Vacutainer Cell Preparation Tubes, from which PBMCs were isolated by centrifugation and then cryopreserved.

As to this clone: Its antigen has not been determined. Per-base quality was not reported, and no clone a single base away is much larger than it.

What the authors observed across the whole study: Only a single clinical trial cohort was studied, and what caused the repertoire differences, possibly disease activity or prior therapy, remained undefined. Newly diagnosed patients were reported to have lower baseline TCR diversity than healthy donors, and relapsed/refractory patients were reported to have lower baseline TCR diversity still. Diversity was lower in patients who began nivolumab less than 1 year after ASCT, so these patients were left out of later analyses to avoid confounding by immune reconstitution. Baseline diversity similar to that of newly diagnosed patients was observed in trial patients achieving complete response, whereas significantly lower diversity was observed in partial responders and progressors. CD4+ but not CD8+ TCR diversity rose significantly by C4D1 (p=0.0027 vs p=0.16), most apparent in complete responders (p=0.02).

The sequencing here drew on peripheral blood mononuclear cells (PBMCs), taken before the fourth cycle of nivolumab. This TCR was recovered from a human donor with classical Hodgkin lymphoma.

CDR3 protein: CAWSVLNAEAFF. The nucleotide sequence is given as TGTGCCTGGAGTGTACTCAACGCTGAAGCTTTCTTT. The sequence links TRBV30 to TRBJ1-1, with the D gene too uncertain to name. Cut back by 0 bases and 6 bases, the V and J ends lie 8 bases apart. Via the germline V gene (reference sequence), CDR1 is GTSNPN and CDR2 SVGIG. The CDR3 spans 12 residues, from the cysteine through the phenylalanine. The retained sequence is limited to the CDR3, 36 bases, with the frame set at the first base.